These 21 T cell receptor beta chains came from one sample sequenced in a study of T cell repertoires in cytomegalovirus infection. TCRdb re-derived calls from the reads in MiXCR, one entry per CDR3 protein. The table shows 200,000 to 300,000 distinct CDR3 sequences, with around 9% occurring only once. The sample was PBMCs. The receptors derive from a human donor in good health (CMV status not recorded). Some clones in this sample may be carry-over from other donors' samples.

At least ten counts were recorded for this clonotype. The gene calls are TRBV7-2 and TRBJ1-5; the match to TRBD1 covers 10 bases. Germline trimming cut 5 bases from V and 0 bases from J; bases unmatched to any gene: 1. Germline V gene data show CDR1 as SGHTA and CDR2 as FQGNSA. The CDR3 loop spans 15 amino acids. This CDR3 is CASSRTGGSNQPQHF. CDR3 coding DNA: TGTGCCAGCAGCCGGACAGGGGGTAGCAATCAGCCCCAGCATTTT.

The chain couples TRBV5-1 to TRBJ2-7, with 9 nucleotides matching TRBD2. CDR1 SGHRS and CDR2 YFSETQ come from the germline V gene. V shed 0 bases, J shed 2 bases, and the junction held 6 bases outside the gene matches. The CDR3 sequence is 16 residues long. The CDR3 protein is CASSLVLAGRTYEQYF. The DNA of the CDR3 is TGCGCCAGCAGCTTGGTTCTAGCGGGAAGAACCTACGAGCAGTACTTC.

This clonotype has ten or more counts. The chain has TRBV7-2 and TRBJ1-2; weak D call: TRBD1 (6 bases). Deletions cut 1 base from V and 8 bases from J, with 20 bases between. The germline CDR1 and CDR2 sequences are SGHTA and FQGNSA. CDR3 length equals 16 residues. Here the CDR3 reads CASSLVDRLMLRGYTF. As DNA, the CDR3 is TGTGCCAGCAGCTTAGTCGACAGGCTCATGCTTCGGGGCTACACCTTC.

CDR3 DNA sequence: TGCGCCAGCAGCTTGGCCGCGGGATCGCACAATGAGCAGTTCTTC. It specifies CASSLAAGSHNEQFF. The genes are TRBV5-1 and TRBJ2-1; maybe TRBD2 (6 bases). The V gene's germline CDR1 is SGHRS and CDR2 YFSETQ. The CDR3 consists of 15 residues. The V end lost 0 bases, the J end lost 5 bases, and 12 bases lay between the germline ends.

The CDR3 nucleotides are TGCAGTTCTCTCGACGCCAGCTCTGGAAACACCATATATTTT. Translation: CSSLDASSGNTIYF. The chain uses TRBV20-1 and TRBJ1-3; D gene uncertain. The CDR3 loop spans 14 amino acids. Between the trimmed V and J ends, which lost 8 bases and 0 bases, there was a span of 14 bases. Per the germline V gene, CDR1 is DFQATT and CDR2 is SNEGSKA (reference sequence).

This clonotype appeared a few times. The chain links TRBV19 to TRBJ1-5; D is possibly TRBD1 (6 bases). Trimming stripped 0 bases from V and 2 bases from J, with 8 bases between. CDR1 is LNHDA and CDR2 is SQIVND in the germline V gene (reference sequence). CDR3 size: 15 residues. The CDR3 spells CASSIDRGGNQPQHF. In DNA form, the CDR3 reads TGTGCCAGTAGTATAGACAGGGGTGGCAATCAGCCCCAGCATTTT.

V and J are TRBV28 and TRBJ1-5; D not certain. V lost 8 bases and J 7 bases, leaving 15 bases between the germline ends. The CDR3 consists of 13 residues. Germline-derived CDR1 and CDR2 are MDHEN and SYDVKM. CDR3 residues: CASDPHDIQPQHF. In nucleotides, the CDR3 is TGTGCCAGCGACCCCCACGATATCCAGCCCCAGCATTTT. The full variable domain, its missing parts supplied by reference TRBV28 and TRBJ1-5, is DVKVTQSSRYLVKRTGEKVFLECVQDMDHENMFWYRQDPGLGLRLIYFSYDVKMKEKGDIPEGYSVSREKKERFSLILESASTNQTSMYLCASDPHDIQPQHFGDGTRLSIL.

This clonotype was counted between two and nine times. V is TRBV7-9 and J is TRBJ2-7; TRBD2 aligns across 9 bases. This CDR3 region has 15 residues. Germline CDR1 and CDR2: SEHNR and FQNEAQ (reference sequence). V lost 7 bases, J lost 6 bases, and 13 bases stayed unmatched. CDR3 sequence: CASTALPGLASEQYF. The CDR3 nucleotides read TGTGCCAGCACCGCCCTACCGGGACTAGCTTCCGAGCAGTACTTC.

This clonotype was detected ten times or more. This rearrangement joins TRBV12-5 to TRBJ1-1; D gene ambiguous. The CDR3 loop spans 16 amino acids. CDR1 is LGHNT, CDR2 FRNRAP, per germline. Trimming took off 0 bases at V and 1 base at J, with 12 bases between the two ends. The CDR3 region has the DNA TGTGCTAGTGGTTTGGTAAGCGTCAGAACGAACACTGAAGCTTTCTTT. Protein product: CASGLVSVRTNTEAFF.

The chain recombines TRBV19 with TRBJ1-1; tentatively, D is TRBD1 (6 bases). Trimming left V 7 bases short and J 4 bases short, with 13 bases between. The germline V gene encodes CDR1 LNHDA and CDR2 SQIVND (reference sequence). The CDR3 totals 13 residues. Here the CDR3 DNA reads TGTGCCAGTATGCGGGGGCCGGGCACTGAAGCTTTCTTT. It specifies CASMRGPGTEAFF.

At least ten counts were recorded for this clonotype. The V gene is TRBV7-2, the J gene TRBJ1-5; possibly TRBD1 for D (5 bases). Trimming cost V 5 bases and J 7 bases, with 21 bases left between them. Germline V lookup: CDR1 SGHTA, CDR2 FQGNSA. CDR3 length: 16 residues. The CDR3 spells CASSPPPGPYVQPQHF. In DNA, the CDR3 is TGTGCCAGCAGCCCTCCTCCGGGACCCTACGTCCAGCCCCAGCATTTT. Using reference TRBV7-2 and TRBJ1-5 for the parts outside the CDR3, the full variable domain is GAGVSQSPSNKVTEKGKDVELRCDPISGHTALYWYRQSLGQGLEFLIYFQGNSAPDKSGLPSDRFSAERTGGSVSTLTIQRTQQEDSAVYLCASSPPPGPYVQPQHFGDGTRLSIL.

This chain connects TRBV19 to TRBJ2-2; TRBD1 might be the D (5 bases). The CDR3 runs 16 residues. With 5 bases removed from V and 1 base from J, the gap between germline ends came to 14 bases. The germline CDR1 and CDR2 sequences are LNHDA and SQIVND (reference sequence). The CDR3 sequence is CASSPAGFRNTGELFF. As DNA, the CDR3 is TGTGCCAGTAGTCCCGCAGGGTTCAGGAACACCGGGGAGCTGTTTTTT.

This clonotype was picked up many times. The rearrangement uses TRBV7-9 and TRBJ2-7; 9 bases agree with TRBD1. CDR1 SEHNR and CDR2 FQNEAQ come from the germline V gene (reference sequence). The CDR3 has 15 residues. V lost 2 bases, J lost 6 bases, and 8 bases stayed unmatched. CDR3 sequence: CASSLSGTGRGEQYF. Here the CDR3 DNA reads TGTGCCAGCAGCTTATCCGGGACAGGGAGAGGCGAGCAGTACTTC.

The chain joins TRBV20-1 to TRBJ2-1, with 7 bases aligning to TRBD2. Germline V gene sequence: CDR1 DFQATT, CDR2 SNEGSKA (reference sequence). The CDR3 totals 15 residues. V was clipped by 5 bases and J by 0 bases; unmatched bases: 7. CDR3 coding DNA: TGCAGTGCTGTACTAGCGTTAAGCTCCTACAATGAGCAGTTCTTC. Translating it yields CSAVLALSSYNEQFF.

This clonotype was seen ten or more times. J is TRBJ2-1 and V is TRBV7-6; D may match TRBD1 or TRBD2 (5 bases each). Germline V gene lookup returns CDR1 SGHVS and CDR2 FNYEAQ. The CDR3 totals 13 residues. Between the trimmed V and J ends, which lost 5 bases and 10 bases, there was a span of 15 bases. The CDR3 sequence: CASSAERWGEQFF. CDR3 in DNA: TGTGCCAGCAGCGCAGAGAGGTGGGGGGAGCAGTTCTTC.

In this sample, this clonotype turned up a few times. The CDR3 coding sequence is TGTGCCAGCAGTCGCAGGGATCAGCCCCAGCATTTT. This gives the protein CASSRRDQPQHF. The J gene is TRBJ1-5, the V gene TRBV28, with a weak D call TRBD1 (5 bases). The CDR3 length is 12 residues. V lost 5 bases and J lost 5, with 7 bases in between. The germline V gene encodes CDR1 MDHEN and CDR2 SYDVKM.

In its sample, this clonotype was seen many times. This chain connects TRBV19 to TRBJ2-4, with D tentatively TRBD2 (6 bases). The CDR3 sequence is 16 residues long. Germline CDR1 LNHDA, CDR2 SQIVND (reference sequence). V was cut by 8 bases and J by 2 bases, with 19 bases left in between. The CDR3 nucleotides are TGTGCCAGTGGAAATAGACCTAGCGTCTCCAAAAACATTCAGTACTTC. Protein sequence: CASGNRPSVSKNIQYF. The whole variable domain, filled in from reference TRBV19 and TRBJ2-4, reads DGGITQSPKYLFRKEGQNVTLSCEQNLNHDAMYWYRQDPGQGLRLIYYSQIVNDFQKGDIAEGYSVSREKKESFPLTVTSAQKNPTAFYLCASGNRPSVSKNIQYFGAGTRLSVL.

In this sample, this clonotype turned up many times. The rearrangement joins TRBV7-2 to TRBJ1-1, with D possibly TRBD1 on 6 matching bases. Per the germline V gene, CDR1 is SGHTA and CDR2 is FQGNSA. The CDR3 is 15 amino acids. V dropped 4 bases and J dropped 4 bases, with 16 bases sitting between them. The CDR3 reads CASSYRQGFGTEAFF. Here the CDR3 DNA reads TGTGCCAGCAGCTACCGGCAGGGGTTCGGCACTGAAGCTTTCTTT.

The J gene is TRBJ1-2, the V gene TRBV27; TRBD1 matches 7 bases. Germline V gene sequence: CDR1 MNHEY, CDR2 SMNVEV (reference sequence). V lost 6 bases, J lost 3 bases, and 10 bases stayed unmatched. This CDR3 spans 15 amino acids. The CDR3: CASSSTEGGYYGYTF. CDR3 DNA sequence: TGTGCCAGCAGCTCGACAGAAGGGGGCTACTATGGCTACACCTTC.

This clonotype was counted only a few times. The rearrangement joins TRBV28 to TRBJ2-1; D ambiguous. V lost 5 bases, J lost 7 bases, and 6 bases lay in between. The V gene's germline CDR1 is MDHEN and CDR2 SYDVKM. CDR3 size: 11 residues. The CDR3 spells CASSNWNEQFF. CDR3 coding DNA: TGTGCCAGCAGTAATTGGAATGAGCAGTTCTTC.

This clonotype was found many times. The CDR3 region has the DNA TGTGCCAGCAGCTTGGGGGTGGGGAATAATTCACCCCTCCACTTT. Protein: CASSLGVGNNSPLHF. The rearrangement joins TRBV7-2 to TRBJ1-6, with a possible D match to TRBD1 (5 bases). The CDR3 consists of 15 residues. Germline V gives CDR1 SGHTA, CDR2 FQGNSA. V was clipped by 3 bases and J by 5 bases, with 11 bases between them.